Following are 24 T cell receptor beta chains from one sample sequenced in a study of human T cells and chemical hapten exposure. Time point indicated: pre-sensitization, week 0. Treatment specified: therapeutic diphenylcyclopropenone sensitization with weekly scalp DPC. Via MiXCR, TCRdb re-called the RACE reads, giving one row per CDR3 protein. The data hold around 56,000 distinct CDR3 sequences, with more than 9% observed a single time. Sequencing was performed on whole blood, taken in connection with sensitization to the hapten diphenylcyclopropenone (DPC). The receptors originated from a man aged 35 to 55 with alopecia areata. Some clones in this sample may be carry-over from other donors' samples.

The chain links TRBV7-2 to TRBJ2-2; TRBD1 aligns across 8 bases. The CDR3 totals 16 residues. V was clipped by 5 bases and J by 4 bases; unmatched bases: 9. Per the germline V gene, CDR1 is SGHTA and CDR2 is FQGNSA. CDR3 sequence: CASSITAGGPTGELFF. The CDR3 nucleotides are TGTGCCAGCAGCATAACGGCAGGGGGCCCCACCGGGGAGCTGTTTTTT. The whole variable domain, filled in from reference TRBV7-2 and TRBJ2-2, reads GAGVSQSPSNKVTEKGKDVELRCDPISGHTALYWYRQSLGQGLEFLIYFQGNSAPDKSGLPSDRFSAERTGGSVSTLTIQRTQQEDSAVYLCASSITAGGPTGELFFGEGSRLTVL.

The chain joins TRBV5-1 to TRBJ2-1; D is unresolved. Germline CDR1 is SGHRS and CDR2 is YFSETQ. V was cut by 3 bases and J by 5 bases, with 6 bases left in between. This CDR3 region has 12 residues. This chain's CDR3 is CASSYSNNEQFF. DNA for the CDR3: TGCGCCAGCAGCTATAGTAACAATGAGCAGTTCTTC. The full variable domain, with the rest looked up from reference TRBV5-1 and TRBJ2-1, is KAGVTQTPRYLIKTRGQQVTLSCSPISGHRSVSWYQQTPGQGLQFLFEYFSETQRNKGNFPGRFSGRQFSNSRSEMNVSTLELGDSALYLCASSYSNNEQFFGPGTRLTVL.

This rearrangement joins TRBV27 to TRBJ2-3, with 8 bases that match TRBD1. The CDR3 length is 14 residues. Germline V lookup: CDR1 MNHEY, CDR2 SMNVEV (reference sequence). The V and J ends lost 8 bases and 4 bases, in that order; junction bases with no gene match: 8. Written as DNA, the CDR3 is TGTGCCAGCGGCCGGGCAGGGGGCCCAGATACGCAGTATTTT. As protein: CASGRAGGPDTQYF.

This clonotype was observed many times. The chain is built from TRBV28 and TRBJ2-5; possible D gene TRBD1, 5 bases. Germline assignment: CDR1 MDHEN and CDR2 SYDVKM. With 4 bases removed from V and 5 bases from J, the gap between germline ends came to 14 bases. This CDR3 has 14 residues. CDR3 sequence: CASSSRVPGETQYF. The DNA of the CDR3 is TGTGCCAGCAGTTCCAGGGTCCCTGGGGAGACCCAGTACTTC.

The chain has TRBV30 and TRBJ1-2; a weak D match, TRBD1 (6 bases). Germline V gene data show CDR1 as GTSNPN and CDR2 as SVGIG (reference sequence). Deletions cut 3 bases from V and 2 bases from J, with 10 bases between. The CDR3 is made up of 13 amino acids. DNA of the CDR3: TGTGCCTGGAGCCCCAGGGGAAACTATGGCTACACCTTC. Its translation: CAWSPRGNYGYTF.

This clonotype was counted many times. The rearrangement uses TRBV23-1 and TRBJ2-2; possibly TRBD1 for D (5 bases). Being an ORF, TRBV23-1 has a function that is uncertain. The V and J ends lost 2 bases and 0 bases respectively, with 7 bases between them. This CDR3 has 15 residues. The CDR3 loop reads CASSQTGANTGELFF. The CDR3, as DNA: TGCGCCAGCAGTCAAACAGGCGCGAACACCGGGGAGCTGTTTTTT.

Many counts were recorded for this clonotype. The chain links TRBV12-3 or TRBV12-4 to TRBJ2-1, with 7 nucleotides matching TRBD2. Trimming cost V 0 bases and J 5 bases; bases outside gene matches: 4. The CDR3 sequence is 15 residues long. This CDR3 reads CASSLAGGKNNEQFF. The CDR3 DNA reads as TGTGCCAGCAGTTTAGCGGGAGGGAAGAACAATGAGCAGTTCTTC.

This clonotype was recorded a few times. The chain employs TRBV25-1 and TRBJ1-2; possibly TRBD1 for D (5 bases). Germline V gene lookup returns CDR1 MGHDK and CDR2 SYGVNS. The V and J ends lost 4 bases and 3 bases respectively, with 9 bases between them. The CDR3 has 13 residues. This CDR3 reads CASSGGSYYGYTF. The CDR3 coding sequence is TGTGCCAGCAGTGGGGGGTCATACTATGGCTACACCTTC.

This clonotype was seen repeatedly, ten times or more. The CDR3 nucleotides read TGTGCCAGCAGTTTCCCGACGGGGGGCTCAGAGGTAGCTTTCTTT. This codes for CASSFPTGGSEVAFF. The gene calls are TRBV28 and TRBJ1-1; D is possibly TRBD1 (6 bases). Germline CDR1 reads MDHEN; CDR2 reads SYDVKM. The V end was cut by 3 bases, the J end by 10 bases, with 21 bases between. The CDR3 covers 15 residues. The full variable domain, rest sourced from reference TRBV28 and TRBJ1-1, is DVKVTQSSRYLVKRTGEKVFLECVQDMDHENMFWYRQDPGLGLRLIYFSYDVKMKEKGDIPEGYSVSREKKERFSLILESASTNQTSMYLCASSFPTGGSEVAFFGQGTRLTVV.

The chain joins TRBV7-3 to TRBJ2-3; D not certain. The length of the CDR3 is 15 residues. Germline CDR1 and CDR2: SGHTA and FQGTGA. Trimming stripped 1 base from V and 2 bases from J, with 10 bases between. The CDR3 is CASSLNRQHTDTQYF. The CDR3 DNA is TGTGCCAGCAGCTTAAATCGTCAGCACACAGATACGCAGTATTTT.

The V and J genes are TRBV5-1 and TRBJ1-2, with D uncertain. This CDR3 is 16 amino acids long. Germline-derived CDR1 and CDR2 are SGHRS and YFSETQ. V shed 0 bases and J shed 2 bases, with 14 bases lying between them. In nucleotides, the CDR3 is TGCGCCAGCAGCTTGGATTCAACGCTTCGAAACTATGGCTACACCTTC. It encodes CASSLDSTLRNYGYTF.

Ten or more counts support this clonotype. The V gene is TRBV11-1, the J gene TRBJ1-5; tentatively, D is TRBD1 (5 bases). The CDR3 runs to 12 residues. The germline V gene has CDR1 SGHAT and CDR2 FQDESV (reference sequence). The V end was cut by 9 bases, the J end by 6 bases, with 12 bases between. The CDR3 coding sequence is TGTGCCAGAGACAGAATCTGTCAGCCCCAGCATTTT. It translates to CARDRICQPQHF.

This rearrangement joins TRBV7-3 to TRBJ2-6; perhaps TRBD2 as D (6 bases). Germline V gene data show CDR1 as SGHTA and CDR2 as FQGTGA. The germline V and J ends were trimmed by 4 bases and 0 bases, with 16 bases remaining between them. The CDR3 length is 18 residues. This CDR3 reads CASSSPPGLDSGANVLTF. The CDR3 region has the DNA TGTGCCAGCAGCTCCCCCCCGGGACTGGACTCTGGGGCCAACGTCCTGACTTTC.

This clonotype was counted only a few times. The V gene is TRBV19, the J gene TRBJ1-5; D is ambiguous. Germline loops: CDR1 LNHDA, CDR2 SQIVND (reference sequence). The CDR3 has 13 amino acids. Trimming removed 1 base from V and 2 bases from J, with 3 bases in between. CDR3 sequence reads: CASSIGGNQPQHF. As DNA, the CDR3 is TGTGCCAGTAGTATAGGTGGCAATCAGCCCCAGCATTTT.

This clonotype was detected ten times or more. This chain uses TRBV12-3 or TRBV12-4 with TRBJ2-7; 9 nucleotides match TRBD2. The V gene end was trimmed by 4 bases and the J gene end by 2 bases; junction bases not matched to a gene: 18. The CDR3 is made up of 19 amino acids. The CDR3 sequence is CASSSRAGTSSPRAYEQYF. The CDR3 nucleotides read TGTGCCAGCAGTTCCCGGGCTGGGACTAGCTCTCCGCGGGCCTACGAGCAGTACTTC.

This chain connects TRBV20-1 to TRBJ2-3; D call uncertain. Germline CDR1 and CDR2: DFQATT and SNEGSKA (reference sequence). The length of the CDR3 is 13 residues. Trimming took 5 bases from V and 2 from J, leaving 11 bases between them. The CDR3 nucleotides read TGCAGTGCTCTTAAGCAATACACAGATACGCAGTATTTT. Residues: CSALKQYTDTQYF.

This chain links TRBV7-2 with TRBJ1-4; tentatively, D is TRBD1 (5 bases). The CDR3 is 14 amino acids. Germline CDR1 reads SGHTA; CDR2 reads FQGNSA. V shed 1 base and J shed 5 bases, with 8 bases lying between them. The CDR3 sequence: CASSLVGDNEKLFF. The CDR3 nucleotides are TGTGCCAGCAGCTTAGTCGGGGACAATGAAAAACTGTTTTTT.

This clonotype was found a few times. V usage is TRBV7-3 and J usage is TRBJ2-1; D is undetermined. V gave up 2 bases and J gave up 5 bases, with 7 bases separating them. The CDR3 extends over 13 amino acids. The germline V gene encodes CDR1 SGHTA and CDR2 FQGTGA. The DNA of the CDR3 is TGTGCCAGCAGCTTAGGTCGAAACAATGAGCAGTTCTTC. This codes for CASSLGRNNEQFF.

The rearrangement links TRBV20-1 to TRBJ2-7; possibly TRBD1 for D (6 bases). The CDR3 length is 13 residues. Trimming shortened V by 3 bases and J by 3 bases, and 12 bases separated the two germline ends. Germline CDR1 and CDR2: DFQATT and SNEGSKA (reference sequence). As DNA, the CDR3 is TGCAGTGCTAGGCAAGGGACAAACTACGAGCAGTACTTC. Its protein is CSARQGTNYEQYF.

About this clonotype: A much larger clone differs from this one at a single base, so this may be a read error. The chain joins TRBV2 to TRBJ2-2, with 10 nucleotides matching TRBD2. V lost 4 bases, J lost 1 base, and 0 bases stayed unmatched. Germline values: CDR1 SNHLY, CDR2 FYNNEI. There are 15 residues in the CDR3. DNA for the CDR3: TGTGCCAGCAGTGGGACTAGCGGGAACACCGGGGAGCTGTTTTTT. Translating gives CASSGTSGNTGELFF.

This clonotype has more than one count but fewer than ten. This chain links TRBV11-2 with TRBJ1-1; no clear D gene. Deletions cut 4 bases from V and 9 bases from J, with 3 bases between. CDR1 and CDR2 (germline): SGHAT, FQNNGV. The CDR3 spans 9 residues. CDR3 DNA sequence: TGTGCCAGCAGCTCTCAAGCTTTCTTT. This translates into CASSSQAFF.

The J gene is TRBJ2-7, the V gene TRBV12-3 or TRBV12-4, with D perhaps assigned TRBD1 or TRBD2 (5 bases each). The CDR3 loop spans 14 amino acids. Trimming pared 5 bases from V and 2 bases from J, leaving 13 bases between. CDR3 sequence reads: CASSTGPSPYEQYF. Written as DNA, the CDR3 is TGTGCCAGCAGTACGGGACCGAGCCCCTACGAGCAGTACTTC.

This clonotype has a handful of counts. This chain links TRBV20-1 with TRBJ2-7; tentative D call: TRBD2 (5 bases). V was cut by 2 bases and J by 1 base, with 9 bases left in between. CDR1 DFQATT and CDR2 SNEGSKA come from the germline V gene (reference sequence). CDR3 length: 13 amino acids. CDR3 DNA sequence: TGCAGTGCTAGACGGAGCGGTTCCTACGAGCAGTACTTC. It yields the protein CSARRSGSYEQYF.

Relative to its sample, this clonotype is medium-sized. The chain uses TRBV2 and TRBJ2-3; 9 bases are shared with TRBD1. Looked up from germline, CDR1 is SNHLY and CDR2 is FYNNEI. V gave up 7 bases and J gave up 2 bases; unmatched junction bases: 4. This CDR3 comprises 14 residues. The CDR3 DNA follows: TGTGCCAGCAACGGACAGGGGCTCACAGATACGCAGTATTTT. Translated: CASNGQGLTDTQYF.